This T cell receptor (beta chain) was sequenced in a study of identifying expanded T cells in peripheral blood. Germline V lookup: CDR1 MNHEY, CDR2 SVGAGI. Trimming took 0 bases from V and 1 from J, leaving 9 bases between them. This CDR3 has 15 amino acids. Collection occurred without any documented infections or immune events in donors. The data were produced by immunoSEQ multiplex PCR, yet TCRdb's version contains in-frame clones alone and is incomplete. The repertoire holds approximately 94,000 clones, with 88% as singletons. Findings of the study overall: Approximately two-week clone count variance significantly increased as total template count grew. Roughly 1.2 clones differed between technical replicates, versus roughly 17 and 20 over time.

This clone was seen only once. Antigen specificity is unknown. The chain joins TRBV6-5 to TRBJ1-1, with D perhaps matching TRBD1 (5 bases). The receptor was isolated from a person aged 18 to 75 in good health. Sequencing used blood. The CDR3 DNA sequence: TGTGCCAGCAGTTACTCGACTCAGGGGAACACTGAAGCTTTCTTT. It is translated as CASSYSTQGNTEAFF.